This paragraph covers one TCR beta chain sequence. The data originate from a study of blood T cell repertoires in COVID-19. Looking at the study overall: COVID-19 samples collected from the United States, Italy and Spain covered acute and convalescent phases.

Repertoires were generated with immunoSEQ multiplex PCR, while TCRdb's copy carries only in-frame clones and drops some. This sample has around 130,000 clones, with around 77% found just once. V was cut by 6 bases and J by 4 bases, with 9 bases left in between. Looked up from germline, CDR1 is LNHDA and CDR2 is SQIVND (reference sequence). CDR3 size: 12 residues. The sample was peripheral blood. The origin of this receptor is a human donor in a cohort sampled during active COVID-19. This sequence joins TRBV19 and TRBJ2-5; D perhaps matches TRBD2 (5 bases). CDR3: CASRSGGETQYF. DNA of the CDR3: TGTGCCAGTAGGAGCGGAGGAGAGACCCAGTACTTC.